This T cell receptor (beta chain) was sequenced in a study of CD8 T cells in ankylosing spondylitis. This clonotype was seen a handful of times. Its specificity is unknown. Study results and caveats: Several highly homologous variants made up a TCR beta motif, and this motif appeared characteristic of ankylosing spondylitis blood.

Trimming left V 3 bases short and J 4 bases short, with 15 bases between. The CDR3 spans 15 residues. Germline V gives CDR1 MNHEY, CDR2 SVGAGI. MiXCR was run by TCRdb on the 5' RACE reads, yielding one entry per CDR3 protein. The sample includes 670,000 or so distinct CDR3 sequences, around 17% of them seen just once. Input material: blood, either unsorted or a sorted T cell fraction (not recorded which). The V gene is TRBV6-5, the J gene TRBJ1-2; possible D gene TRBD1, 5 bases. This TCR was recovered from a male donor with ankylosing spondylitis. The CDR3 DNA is TGTGCCAGCAGTTATCCCTCCAGGGATAGCTATGGCTACACCTTC. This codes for CASSYPSRDSYGYTF.